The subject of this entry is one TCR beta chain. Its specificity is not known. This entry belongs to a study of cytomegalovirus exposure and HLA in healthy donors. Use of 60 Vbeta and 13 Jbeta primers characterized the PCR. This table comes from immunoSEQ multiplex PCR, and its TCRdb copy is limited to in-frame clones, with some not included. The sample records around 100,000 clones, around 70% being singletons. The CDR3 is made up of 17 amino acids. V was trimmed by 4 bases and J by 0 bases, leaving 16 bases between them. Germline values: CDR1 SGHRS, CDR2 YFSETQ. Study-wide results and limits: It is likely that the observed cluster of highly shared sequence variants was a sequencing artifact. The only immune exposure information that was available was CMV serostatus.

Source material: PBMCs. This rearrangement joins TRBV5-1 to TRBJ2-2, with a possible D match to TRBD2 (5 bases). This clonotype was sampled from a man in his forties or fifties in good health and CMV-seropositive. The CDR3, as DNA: TGCGCCAGCAGCCCAAACCCCGTTAGCGCGAACACCGGGGAGCTGTTTTTT. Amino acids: CASSPNPVSANTGELFF.